The 21 T cell receptor beta chains in this list originate from one sample, sequenced in a study of T-cell memory formation after mild COVID-19. TCRdb re-called the 5' RACE reads with MiXCR, one entry per CDR3 protein. The sample lists 550,000 to 600,000 distinct CDR3 sequences; about a fifth were seen once. The sequenced material came from PBMCs or a T cell subset sorted from them (not recorded which). These receptors were collected from an adult woman who had mild COVID-19 (a few samples of this study predate the infection). Cell type and time point are not known.

This clonotype was counted a few times. The V and J genes are TRBV19 and TRBJ1-1; D remains ambiguous. Germline V gene sequence: CDR1 LNHDA, CDR2 SQIVND (reference sequence). V lost 8 bases and J 4 bases, leaving 17 bases between the germline ends. This CDR3 comprises 14 residues. The CDR3 here is CASAWRAGGTEAFF. CDR3 sequence (DNA): TGTGCCAGTGCCTGGCGGGCCGGCGGCACTGAAGCTTTCTTT.

The chain employs TRBV4-1 and TRBJ2-7; 7 bases agree with TRBD1. The germline V gene encodes CDR1 MGHRA and CDR2 YSYEKL. This CDR3 has 15 residues. V was pared by 3 bases and J by 2 bases, with 7 bases of the junction left unmatched. This chain's CDR3 is CASSQQMTGPYEQYF. CDR3 nucleotides: TGCGCCAGCAGCCAGCAGATGACAGGGCCCTACGAGCAGTACTTC.

There are a few counts of this clonotype. V is TRBV7-9 and J is TRBJ2-7; 9 bases line up with TRBD1. CDR1 is SEHNR, CDR2 FQNEAQ, per germline (reference sequence). Losses at the gene ends were 4 bases for V and 5 bases for J; bases not matched to a gene: 9. The CDR3 runs to 15 residues. For the CDR3, the DNA is TGTGCCAGCAGCTATATAACCGGGACAGGGAACGAGCAGTACTTC. Translating gives CASSYITGTGNEQYF.

CDR3 amino acids: CASSAGASGDTQYF. Written as DNA, the CDR3 is TGTGCCAGCAGCGCAGGGGCTAGCGGAGATACGCAGTATTTT. The chain couples TRBV7-3 to TRBJ2-3, with a possible D match to TRBD2 (7 bases). The CDR3 consists of 14 residues. Trimming cost V 5 bases and J 5 bases, with 14 bases left between them. CDR1 is SGHTA and CDR2 is FQGTGA in the germline V gene.

This chain links TRBV7-6 with TRBJ2-3; 12 nucleotides align to TRBD2. The CDR3 extends over 15 amino acids. Germline loops: CDR1 SGHVS, CDR2 FNYEAQ. V lost 5 bases and J lost 6; bases outside the gene matches: 6. The DNA for the CDR3 is TGTGCCAGCAGCCCACCACTAGCGGGGGGCGATACGCAGTATTTT. Its translation: CASSPPLAGGDTQYF.

With regard to this clonotype: This may arise from a read error, as a much more abundant clone is one base away. V is TRBV6-5 and J is TRBJ2-7, with TRBD1 matching over 7 bases. The germline CDR1 and CDR2 sequences are MNHEY and SVGAGI. This CDR3 contains 15 residues. V lost 4 bases and J lost 0; bases outside the gene matches: 6. CDR3 sequence: CASSCDREPSYEQYF. CDR3 sequence (DNA): TGTGCCAGCAGTTGTGACAGGGAGCCCTCCTACGAGCAGTACTTC.

The sample holds a few counts of this clonotype. The chain's CDR3 is CASSPLTGRWTSGNTIYF. CDR3 DNA: TGTGCCAGCAGTCCTCTGACAGGGCGGTGGACCTCTGGAAACACCATATATTTT. The chain carries TRBV27 and TRBJ1-3, with 7 bases that match TRBD1. This CDR3 is 18 amino acids long. The V and J ends lost 5 bases and 0 bases, in that order; junction bases with no gene match: 13. Germline CDR1 MNHEY, CDR2 SMNVEV (reference sequence).

This chain uses TRBV7-2 with TRBJ1-1, with 7 bases lining up with TRBD1. The CDR3 is 15 residues long. V lost 6 bases and J lost 1; bases outside the gene matches: 8. Germline CDR1 is SGHTA and CDR2 is FQGNSA. CDR3 in amino acids: CASSPSRGTNTEAFF. The DNA of the CDR3 is TGTGCCAGCAGTCCAAGCAGGGGGACGAACACTGAAGCTTTCTTT.

This clonotype was counted at least ten times. The V and J genes are TRBV7-2 and TRBJ2-3, with 8 bases identical to TRBD2. The CDR3 loop spans 18 amino acids. Germline values: CDR1 SGHTA, CDR2 FQGNSA. V was pared by 1 base and J by 0 bases, with 9 bases of the junction left unmatched. CDR3 amino acids: CASSLGGLAGPSTDTQYF. CDR3 coding DNA: TGTGCCAGCAGCTTAGGGGGTCTAGCGGGTCCTAGCACAGATACGCAGTATTTT.

This rearrangement joins TRBV14 to TRBJ1-5; no definite D call. The CDR3 extends over 13 amino acids. In germline, CDR1 is SGHDN, CDR2 FVKESK. Deletions cut 4 bases from V and 1 base from J, with 5 bases between. DNA of the CDR3: TGTGCCAGCAGCCCGTGGAGCAATCAGCCCCAGCATTTT. It yields the protein CASSPWSNQPQHF.

This clonotype has a handful of counts. CDR3 residues: CASTGNPFPGELFF. CDR3 coding DNA: TGTGCCAGCACGGGGAACCCATTCCCCGGGGAGCTGTTTTTT. J is TRBJ2-2 and V is TRBV2; weak D call: TRBD2 (5 bases). Trimming shortened V by 7 bases and J by 6 bases, and 15 bases separated the two germline ends. Germline CDR1 reads SNHLY; CDR2 reads FYNNEI. The CDR3 has 14 amino acids.

The chain is built from TRBV2 and TRBJ2-3; no firm D call. V lost 4 bases and J 1 base, leaving 9 bases between the germline ends. Germline CDR1 SNHLY, CDR2 FYNNEI. The CDR3 has 14 amino acids. The CDR3 protein is CASSVTTGTDTQYF. In nucleotides, the CDR3 is TGTGCCAGCAGTGTGACAACAGGCACAGATACGCAGTATTTT.

This clonotype has just a few counts. J is TRBJ2-5 and V is TRBV6-5; D possibly corresponds to TRBD1 (6 bases). Looked up from germline, CDR1 is MNHEY and CDR2 is SVGAGI. Trimming took 2 bases from V and 5 from J, leaving 15 bases between them. There are 15 residues in the CDR3. Here the CDR3 reads CASSYGPDRKETQYF. The CDR3 region has the DNA TGTGCCAGCAGTTACGGACCGGACAGAAAGGAGACCCAGTACTTC.

This clonotype occurred a few times. This chain joins TRBV3-1 and TRBJ1-2; 7 bases map to TRBD1. Germline values: CDR1 LGHDT, CDR2 YNNKEL (reference sequence). The CDR3 runs 15 residues. V shed 2 bases and J 1 base; nucleotides not matched to a gene: 4. The chain's CDR3 is CASSQISGGNYGYTF. The CDR3 DNA follows: TGTGCCAGCAGCCAAATATCAGGGGGTAACTATGGCTACACCTTC. Full variable domain (rest looked up from reference TRBV3-1 and TRBJ1-2): DTAVSQTPKYLVTQMGNDKSIKCEQNLGHDTMYWYKQDSKKFLKIMFSYNNKELIINETVPNRFSPKSPDKAHLNLHINSLELGDSAVYFCASSQISGGNYGYTFGSGTRLTVV.

The table lists this clonotype with a few counts. The V call is TRBV9, the J call TRBJ2-7; 9 bases match TRBD1. CDR1 SGDLS and CDR2 YYNGEE come from the germline V gene. V trimming: 0 bases; J trimming: 2 bases; junction bases outside the gene matches: 0. The CDR3 covers 14 residues. The CDR3 sequence is CASSVGDRAYEQYF. Written as DNA, the CDR3 is TGTGCCAGCAGCGTAGGGGACAGGGCCTACGAGCAGTACTTC.

Only one count was recorded for this clonotype. The V call is TRBV24-1, the J call TRBJ1-1; TRBD1 aligns across 8 bases. With 4 bases clipped from V and 6 bases from J, the junction kept 6 bases outside the gene matches. CDR1 KGHDR and CDR2 SFDVKD come from the germline V gene. CDR3 length equals 14 residues. The DNA for the CDR3 is TGTGCCACCAGTGACTCAGGGGGCGTCGCTGAAGCTTTCTTT. Its translation: CATSDSGGVAEAFF.

This clonotype is a singleton in its sample. V gene TRBV29-1 combines with J gene TRBJ2-7; 8 nucleotides align to TRBD1. The CDR3 runs to 13 residues. Germline V gene sequence: CDR1 SQVTM, CDR2 ANQGSEA. J was trimmed by 1 base and V by 6 bases; bases with no gene match: 5. The CDR3 loop is CSVSRTGSYEQYF. As DNA, the CDR3 is TGCAGCGTATCCCGGACAGGGTCCTACGAGCAGTACTTC.

This clonotype has only a few counts. The chain employs TRBV12-3 or TRBV12-4 and TRBJ1-1, with D tentatively TRBD1 (6 bases). The CDR3 sequence is 15 residues long. The ends were cut back, 8 bases at V and 1 base at J, with 17 bases in the middle. The CDR3 sequence is CASGLTGTWNTEAFF. Written as DNA, the CDR3 is TGTGCCAGCGGACTTACAGGGACCTGGAACACTGAAGCTTTCTTT.

This clonotype was recorded a few times. The chain couples TRBV20-1 to TRBJ2-7, with 7 bases lining up with TRBD2. J lost 1 base, V lost 0 bases, and 12 bases had no gene match. The CDR3 extends over 17 amino acids. In germline, CDR1 is DFQATT, CDR2 SNEGSKA (reference sequence). This chain's CDR3 is CSARDTSGPSGSYEQYF. Written as DNA, the CDR3 is TGCAGTGCTAGAGATACGAGTGGGCCTAGCGGTTCCTACGAGCAGTACTTC.

This clonotype showed up just a few times. The chain has TRBV20-1 and TRBJ2-7; TRBD2 agrees at 7 bases. The CDR3 runs to 15 residues. V lost 0 bases to trimming and J lost 5 bases; unmatched junction nucleotides: 10. Germline CDR1 is DFQATT and CDR2 is SNEGSKA (reference sequence). CDR3 DNA: TGCAGTGCTAGAGATACGCTGACTAGCTGGGACGAGCAGTACTTC. It codes for CSARDTLTSWDEQYF.

The rearrangement uses TRBV4-2 and TRBJ2-1, with D possibly matching TRBD1 (5 bases). Germline V gene data show CDR1 as LGHNA and CDR2 as YNFKEQ. CDR3 length equals 15 residues. With 3 bases removed from V and 7 bases from J, the gap between germline ends came to 16 bases. The CDR3 DNA reads TGTGCCAGCAGCCATACTGGAAGCAGGGCGAATGAGCAGTTCTTC. Translation: CASSHTGSRANEQFF.